These T cell receptor beta chains were read from a single sample in a study of Ad26.COV2.S vaccination and SARS-CoV-2 variants. Clones were sequenced by immunoSEQ multiplex PCR, and TCRdb holds only the in-frame ones, with some missing. The table includes fewer than 500,000 clones, around 90% detected once. The sample was peripheral blood, taken in a trial of Ad26.COV2.S vaccine versus placebo. These receptors were obtained from a person aged 18 to 65 who received the Ad26.COV2.S COVID-19 vaccine or a placebo. CDR3s include the opening cysteine and the closing phenylalanine or tryptophan. The order of the fields is CDR3 protein, CDR3 DNA, D gene, V gene, J gene, clone size. D genes are given only for firm matches. Not all rows give a size; the values are once, few, many and, for expanded clones, a class.

CASSPPSQETQYF	TGTGCCAGCTCACCACCGTCCCAAGAGACCCAGTACTTC	.	TRBV18	TRBJ2-5	.
CASSDGTGGAFF	TGTGCCAGCAGCGATGGGACAGGGGGAGCTTTCTTT	TRBD1	TRBV9	TRBJ1-1	.
CASSLSTGETGEAFF	TGTGCCAGCAGTTTATCCACAGGGGAAACGGGTGAAGCTTTCTTT	TRBD1	TRBV28	TRBJ1-1	.
CARRPGRAVAHEQYF	TGTGCCAGGAGACCTGGGAGGGCTGTTGCCCACGAGCAGTACTTC	.	TRBV21-1	TRBJ2-7	.
CASSLVGQFNQPQHF	TGTGCCAGCAGCTTAGTAGGGCAGTTCAATCAGCCCCAGCATTTT	.	TRBV7-2	TRBJ1-5	.
CASSPRYEQYF	TGTGCCAGCAGTCCACGATACGAGCAGTACTTC	.	TRBV28	TRBJ2-7	few
CASSLSPEGRYEQYF	TGTGCCAGCAGTTTATCCCCGGAGGGTCGGTACGAGCAGTACTTC	.	TRBV27	TRBJ2-7	.
CASSLRQGKGSPLHF	TGTGCCAGCAGCCTTCGACAGGGTAAAGGTTCACCCCTCCACTTT	TRBD1	TRBV28	TRBJ1-6	few
CATSASGTGNTEAFF	TGTGCCACCAGTGCCTCCGGGACAGGGAACACTGAAGCTTTCTTT	TRBD1	TRBV24-1	TRBJ1-1	.
CASSLEGSLAGVSETQYF	TGTGCCAGCAGCTTAGAAGGATCCCTAGCGGGAGTTTCTGAGACCCAGTACTTC	TRBD2	TRBV7-2	TRBJ2-5	once
CAIQDRGDQPQHF	TGTGCCATCCAGGACAGGGGGGACCAGCCCCAGCATTTT	TRBD1	TRBV10-3	TRBJ1-5	.
CASSSRDNQETQYF	TGTGCCAGTAGCAGCCGGGACAACCAAGAGACCCAGTACTTC	.	TRBV19	TRBJ2-5	.
CASSLGTSGYNEQFF	TGTGCCAGCAGCTTGGGGACTAGCGGGTACAATGAGCAGTTCTTC	TRBD2	TRBV5-4	TRBJ2-1	.
CSVGYGSYEQYF	TGCAGCGTTGGTTATGGCTCCTACGAGCAGTACTTC	.	TRBV29-1	TRBJ2-7	.
CASSLGTGPPYEQYF	TGTGCCAGCTCCTTAGGGACAGGACCTCCCTACGAGCAGTACTTC	TRBD1	TRBV18	TRBJ2-7	.
CASSFRTGETYEQYF	TGTGCCAGCAGTTTTCGGACAGGGGAAACCTACGAGCAGTACTTC	TRBD1	TRBV28	TRBJ2-7	.
CASSVATALADTQYF	TGTGCCAGCAGCGTAGCAACCGCCTTGGCGGATACGCAGTATTTT	.	TRBV9	TRBJ2-3	.
CATSDPGTSGDEQFF	TGTGCCACCAGTGATCCAGGGACTAGTGGCGATGAGCAGTTCTTC	TRBD2	TRBV24-1	TRBJ2-1	.
CAWSGTSGFYEQYF	TGTGCCTGGAGTGGGACTAGCGGGTTCTACGAGCAGTACTTC	TRBD2	TRBV30	TRBJ2-7	.
CASSQVGGGVNSPLHF	TGTGCCAGCAGCCAAGTGGGGGGGGGAGTTAACTCACCCCTCCACTTT	.	TRBV14	TRBJ1-6	.
CASSRGGANYGYTF	TGTGCCAGCAGCAGGGGTGGGGCTAACTATGGCTACACCTTC	.	TRBV5-6	TRBJ1-2	.
CASSVGTANTEAFF	TGCGCCAGCAGCGTTGGGACAGCCAACACTGAAGCTTTCTTT	TRBD1	TRBV5-1	TRBJ1-1	.
CASSPPGAQYF	TGTGCCAGCAGCCCGCCGGGGGCCCAGTACTTC	.	TRBV7-9	TRBJ2-5	.
CASSKGGADNEQFF	TGTGCCAGCAGTAAGGGGGGCGCGGACAATGAGCAGTTCTTC	.	TRBV11-3	TRBJ2-1	.
CSGNENYGYTF	TGCAGTGGCAACGAGAACTATGGCTACACCTTC	.	TRBV20-1	TRBJ1-2	.
CASSQGSPLGSTEAFF	TGTGCCAGCAGCCAAGGATCCCCCTTGGGGTCCACTGAAGCTTTCTTT	.	TRBV3-1/TRBV3-2	TRBJ1-1	.
CASSFPTGGDSYEQYF	TGTGCCAGCAGCTTCCCCACAGGGGGCGACTCCTACGAGCAGTACTTC	TRBD1	TRBV5-6	TRBJ2-7	.
CASSLAGGAWDEQFF	TGTGCCAGCAGTTTGGCAGGGGGCGCATGGGATGAGCAGTTCTTC	TRBD1	TRBV27	TRBJ2-1	.
CASQLGNTEAFF	TGTGCCAGTCAATTGGGGAACACTGAAGCTTTCTTT	.	TRBV28	TRBJ1-1	few
CASSFRGLAGRETQYF	TGTGCCAGCAGTTTCCGGGGACTAGCGGGACGGGAGACCCAGTACTTC	TRBD2	TRBV6-2/TRBV6-3	TRBJ2-5	.
CASSQVPGPVAGSGELFF	TGCGCCAGCAGCCAAGTCCCGGGTCCCGTCGCGGGGTCCGGGGAGCTGTTTTTT	.	TRBV4-3	TRBJ2-2	.
CASSFGGYTGELFF	TGCGCCAGCAGCTTTGGGGGTTACACCGGGGAGCTGTTTTTT	.	TRBV5-1	TRBJ2-2	.
CASSPGEYPNYGYTF	TGTGCCAGTAGTCCAGGAGAGTATCCTAACTATGGCTACACCTTC	.	TRBV19	TRBJ1-2	.
CASSLAAGGLDGEQYF	TGTGCCAGCAGCTTAGCAGCTGGGGGCCTTGACGGCGAGCAGTACTTC	.	TRBV7-6	TRBJ2-7	.
CASEDGGGVYEQYF	TGTGCCAGCGAGGACGGAGGGGGCGTCTACGAGCAGTACTTC	.	TRBV2	TRBJ2-7	.
CASSPPYRDREMDYGYTF	TGTGCCAGCAGCCCCCCTTACCGGGACAGGGAGATGGACTATGGCTACACCTTC	.	TRBV21-1	TRBJ1-2	.
CASSATSGVSYEQYF	TGTGCCAGCAGCGCCACTAGCGGGGTCTCCTACGAGCAGTACTTC	TRBD2	TRBV9	TRBJ2-7	.
CASSWGAGGGDTQYF	TGTGCCAGCAGCTGGGGAGCTGGGGGAGGAGATACGCAGTATTTT	.	TRBV27	TRBJ2-3	.
CASSLDVTSYEQYF	TGTGCCAGCAGCTTAGACGTCACTTCCTACGAGCAGTACTTC	.	TRBV7-9	TRBJ2-7	.
CAISELWAGDRGSYEQYF	TGTGCCATCAGTGAATTGTGGGCTGGGGACAGGGGCTCCTACGAGCAGTACTTC	TRBD1	TRBV10-3	TRBJ2-7	.
CASSPPASGPYEQYF	TGTGCCAGCAGCCCGCCGGCTAGCGGGCCTTACGAGCAGTACTTC	TRBD2	TRBV5-4	TRBJ2-7	.
CASSPLDLSYEQYF	TGTGCCAGCAGCCCCTTAGATCTCTCCTACGAGCAGTACTTC	.	TRBV9	TRBJ2-7	.
CASSLLGSKGEKLFF	TGTGCCAGCAGTTTATTAGGATCGAAGGGTGAAAAACTGTTTTTT	.	TRBV27	TRBJ1-4	.
CATSEWPPGQTYNEQFF	TGTGCCACCAGTGAGTGGCCTCCGGGACAGACCTACAATGAGCAGTTCTTC	TRBD1	TRBV24-1	TRBJ2-1	.
CASSFSGTARRADTQYF	TGTGCCAGCAGCTTTAGCGGGACAGCCAGACGGGCAGATACGCAGTATTTT	.	TRBV7-2	TRBJ2-3	.
CALGLAGTDTQYF	TGTGCCCTGGGACTAGCGGGCACAGATACGCAGTATTTT	TRBD2	TRBV30	TRBJ2-3	.
CASSQDGGGNGYEQYF	TGTGCCAGCAGCCAAGATGGCGGGGGTAACGGCTACGAGCAGTACTTC	TRBD2	TRBV4-2	TRBJ2-7	.
CATSNGLAGSSYEQYF	TGTGCCACCAGCAATGGACTAGCGGGATCCTCCTACGAGCAGTACTTC	TRBD2	TRBV15	TRBJ2-7	.
CASSSAGRPDTQYF	TGTGCCAGCAGCTCCGCGGGCCGACCAGATACGCAGTATTTT	.	TRBV5-4	TRBJ2-3	.
CASSLGAMINEQFF	TGTGCCAGCAGCTTAGGGGCGATGATAAATGAGCAGTTCTTC	.	TRBV7-2	TRBJ2-1	.
CASPPSLAGDRNEQFF	TGTGCCAGCCCCCCTTCTCTAGCGGGAGACAGGAATGAGCAGTTCTTC	TRBD2	TRBV28	TRBJ2-1	.
CAISDNGGATNEKLFF	TGTGCCATCAGTGATAACGGGGGGGCAACTAATGAAAAACTGTTTTTT	.	TRBV10-3	TRBJ1-4	.
CASSLLQEGYTF	TGTGCCAGCAGCTTACTACAGGAAGGCTACACCTTC	.	TRBV7-9	TRBJ1-2	.
CASSLELADPYEQYF	TGTGCCAGCAGCTTGGAGCTGGCAGACCCCTACGAGCAGTACTTC	.	TRBV5-4	TRBJ2-7	.